This T cell receptor beta chain emerged from a study of T-cell reconstitution after alpha-beta-depleted transplantation in children. Study outcomes and limitations: Several hundred expanded graft clones reportedly supplied alpha-beta T cells about two months after transplant. Recipient T cells and thymic progenitors that survived gave rise to the high TCRbeta diversity observed at day 60 in some patients. The main origin of T-cell counts and diversity one year after transplant was newly produced T cells.

CDR3 size: 14 residues. V dropped 0 bases and J dropped 10 bases, with 14 bases sitting between them. The V gene's germline CDR1 is SGDLS and CDR2 YYNGEE. This clonotype was picked up many times. Its antigen is still unknown. TCRbeta library preparation incorporated unique molecular identifiers. One entry per CDR3 protein results from TCRdb running MiXCR on the PCR reads. The data show over 100,000 distinct CDR3 sequences, roughly 7.1% seen once. V usage is TRBV9 and J usage is TRBJ2-1; tentatively, D is TRBD1 (5 bases). This TCR was recovered from a boy aged 2 to 10 with acute lymphoblastic leukemia, due to receive a stem cell transplant. Sequencing was performed on PBMCs, taken before TCRalphabeta/CD19-depleted stem cell transplant. The CDR3 DNA is TGTGCCAGCAGCGTAGTAGGGCGGACATGGGAGCAGTTCTTC. It is translated as CASSVVGRTWEQFF. The entire variable domain, with the rest obtained from reference TRBV9 and TRBJ2-1, is as follows: DSGVTQTPKHLITATGQRVTLRCSPRSGDLSVYWYQQSLDQGLQFLIQYYNGEERAKGNILERFSAQQFPDLHSELNLSSLELGDSALYFCASSVVGRTWEQFFGPGTRLTVL.